This T cell receptor (beta chain) appears in the sequencing data of a study of cytomegalovirus exposure and HLA in healthy donors. Points from the study as a whole: The classifier reportedly diagnosed cytomegalovirus status with high sensitivity and specificity. Cytomegalovirus association was assigned to approximately 160 TCR beta chains.

The PCR had 60 Vbeta and 13 Jbeta primers. Authors' analysis steps: Later work found 65 million to 100 million unique TCR beta chains, with 9.5 million to 11 million shared. Repertoires were generated with immunoSEQ multiplex PCR, while TCRdb's copy carries only in-frame clones and drops some. V and J calls and clone size are as listed in that table; D and trimming were resolved from the DNA. The sample shows approximately 170,000 clones, approximately 80% of them seen only once. Though probably carrying unrecorded immune exposures, donors were nominally healthy at sampling. Regarding this clone: The target antigen is unknown.

The sample consisted of PBMCs. The receptor was isolated from a boy younger than 10 in good health and CMV-seronegative.

The CDR3 DNA sequence: TGTGCCAGCAGTGATCAGGTGGGAGTGGCCGGGGAGCTGTTTTTT. Residues: CASSDQVGVAGELFF. The chain combines TRBV2 with TRBJ2-2; D is perhaps TRBD2 (5 bases). The CDR3 has 15 amino acids. Trimming removed 3 bases from V and 6 bases from J, with 14 bases in between. CDR1 is SNHLY, CDR2 FYNNEI, per germline.